This TCR beta chain originates from a study of blood T cell repertoires in COVID-19. Study summary: From the United States, Italy and Spain came samples of acute and convalescent COVID-19. Sources were T cells, B-cell-depleted T cells, or PBMCs; the material itself was cDNA or gDNA.

The repertoire was sequenced with immunoSEQ multiplex PCR; TCRdb's copy has only in-frame clones and lacks some. The table has 75,000 to 95,000 clones, approximately 90% seen once. During active infection, Seattle patients enrolled and were then monitored through disease. Trimming took off 0 bases at V and 2 bases at J, with 9 bases between the two ends. The CDR3 loop spans 14 amino acids. Germline CDR1 SGHRS, CDR2 YFSETQ. This TCR was recovered from a woman aged 55-75 years with COVID-19, enrolled during active disease. Material: peripheral blood. The chain combines TRBV5-1 with TRBJ2-7; D gene unclear. CDR3 sequence reads: CASSLEAQAYEQYF. The CDR3 DNA reads TGCGCCAGCAGCTTGGAAGCGCAAGCCTACGAGCAGTACTTC. Variable domain in full (rest from reference TRBV5-1 and TRBJ2-7): KAGVTQTPRYLIKTRGQQVTLSCSPISGHRSVSWYQQTPGQGLQFLFEYFSETQRNKGNFPGRFSGRQFSNSRSEMNVSTLELGDSALYLCASSLEAQAYEQYFGPGTRLTVT.